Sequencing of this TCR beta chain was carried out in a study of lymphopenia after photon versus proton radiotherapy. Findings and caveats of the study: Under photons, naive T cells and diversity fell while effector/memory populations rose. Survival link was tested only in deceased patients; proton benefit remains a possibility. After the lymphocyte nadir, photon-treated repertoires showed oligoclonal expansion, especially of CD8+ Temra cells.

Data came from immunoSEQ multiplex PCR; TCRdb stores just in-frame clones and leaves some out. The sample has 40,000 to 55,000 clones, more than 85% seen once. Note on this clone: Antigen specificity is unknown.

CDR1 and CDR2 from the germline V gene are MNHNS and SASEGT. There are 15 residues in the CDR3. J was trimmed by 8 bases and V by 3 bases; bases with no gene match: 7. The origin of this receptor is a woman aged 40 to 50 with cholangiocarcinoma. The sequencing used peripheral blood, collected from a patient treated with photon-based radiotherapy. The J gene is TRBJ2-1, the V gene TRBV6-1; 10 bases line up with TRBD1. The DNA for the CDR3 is TGTGCCAGCAGTGAGCCGGGACAGGGGACGGATGAGCAGTTCTTC. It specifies CASSEPGQGTDEQFF.